These 22 T cell receptor beta chains share one sample of origin, sequenced in a study of blood T cell repertoires in COVID-19. Produced via immunoSEQ multiplex PCR; TCRdb's table is partial and in-frame only. The sample holds some 110,000 clones; about nine tenths are singletons and the top ten take roughly 4%. The sequencing input was peripheral blood. All receptors derive from a man aged 40-55 years with acute or convalescent COVID-19.

This clone came up once. The genes are TRBV11-1 and TRBJ2-5, with D maybe TRBD2 (6 bases). The CDR3 totals 16 residues. Trimming cost V 2 bases and J 4 bases, with 17 bases left between them. Germline CDR1 reads SGHAT; CDR2 reads FQDESV (reference sequence). The CDR3 is CASSLNSRGSGETQYF. The CDR3 DNA follows: TGTGCCAGCAGCTTAAACTCCCGCGGTAGCGGAGAGACCCAGTACTTC.

This sequence joins TRBV3-1 (or the pseudogene TRBV3-2) and TRBJ2-5; 15 bases agree with TRBD2. V was clipped by 1 base and J by 1 base; unmatched bases: 4. Germline V gene lookup returns CDR1 LGHDT and CDR2 YNNKEL (reference sequence). The CDR3 is 18 residues long. The CDR3 coding sequence is TGTGCCAGCAGCCAAGCGGGACTAGCGGGAGGACTCCAAGAGACCCAGTACTTC. Translating gives CASSQAGLAGGLQETQYF.

This clone has only one observation. The rearrangement links TRBV30 to TRBJ1-1, with a weak D call TRBD1 (5 bases). The V end lost 4 bases, the J end lost 5 bases, and 14 bases lay between the germline ends. CDR1 GTSNPN and CDR2 SVGIG come from the germline V gene (reference sequence). This CDR3 has 13 amino acids. The CDR3, as DNA: TGTGCCTGGACCCCGGGGGTGAGGACTGAAGCTTTCTTT. It is translated as CAWTPGVRTEAFF.

V usage is TRBV12-5 and J usage is TRBJ1-2; D unclear. The CDR3 extends over 11 amino acids. From germline, CDR1 is LGHNT and CDR2 FRNRAP. Trimming removed 4 bases from V and 7 bases from J, with 7 bases in between. For the CDR3, the DNA is TGTGCTAGTGGTTCCTCGGTTGGCTACACCTTC. Translated, it gives CASGSSVGYTF.

This clone was picked up one time. V is TRBV2 and J is TRBJ1-5; D is perhaps TRBD1 (5 bases). Germline loops: CDR1 SNHLY, CDR2 FYNNEI. There are 14 residues in the CDR3. V was shortened by 6 bases and J by 0 bases, with 9 bases between the two germline ends. CDR3 sequence: CASRQGYSNQPQHF. Here the CDR3 DNA reads TGTGCCAGCAGGCAGGGTTATAGCAATCAGCCCCAGCATTTT.

The chain recombines TRBV19 with TRBJ2-7, with TRBD2 matching 8 bases. Looked up from germline, CDR1 is LNHDA and CDR2 is SQIVND (reference sequence). V gave up 9 bases and J gave up 0 bases; unmatched junction bases: 7. The CDR3 covers 14 residues. CDR3 residues: CASSTSGHSYEQYF. DNA for the CDR3: TGTGCCAGCAGCACTAGCGGCCACTCCTACGAGCAGTACTTC.

The genes are TRBV5-5 and TRBJ2-5, with 7 positions matching TRBD1. CDR1 is SGHKS and CDR2 is YYEKEE in the germline V gene (reference sequence). The CDR3 runs 14 residues. V lost 3 bases, J lost 4 bases, and 6 bases stayed unmatched. Written as DNA, the CDR3 is TGTGCCAGCAGCTCGGGACAGTCAGTAGAGACCCAGTACTTC. It encodes CASSSGQSVETQYF.

This clone was seen a single time. J is TRBJ1-1 and V is TRBV29-1; TRBD1 matches 9 bases. The CDR3 has 14 residues. Germline CDR1 reads SQVTM; CDR2 reads ANQGSEA. V dropped 4 bases and J dropped 5; count of bases not matched to a gene: 8. The CDR3 DNA follows: TGCAGCGTTGTAATGAACAGGGGGCAGACTGAAGCTTTCTTT. This codes for CSVVMNRGQTEAFF.

The chain combines TRBV9 with TRBJ1-1, with 7 bases lining up with TRBD1. CDR1 and CDR2 from the germline V gene are SGDLS and YYNGEE. V shed 8 bases, J shed 3 bases, and the junction held 1 base outside the gene matches. The CDR3 has 11 residues. This chain's CDR3 is CASGTDTEAFF. In DNA form, the CDR3 reads TGTGCCAGTGGGACAGACACTGAAGCTTTCTTT.

This clone was seen only a few times. The chain carries TRBV6-1 and TRBJ2-7; D is possibly TRBD2 (5 bases). There are 16 residues in the CDR3. CDR1 and CDR2 from the germline V gene are MNHNS and SASEGT. The ends were cut back, 2 bases at V and 5 bases at J, with 19 bases in the middle. DNA of the CDR3: TGTGCCAGCAGTGAATCTGGTTATATTCCAGCGGACGAGCAGTACTTC. This sequence encodes CASSESGYIPADEQYF.

The chain links TRBV5-1 to TRBJ1-2; possible D gene TRBD1, 5 bases. Trimming took 5 bases from V and 4 from J, leaving 21 bases between them. CDR1 and CDR2 (germline): SGHRS, YFSETQ. The length of the CDR3 is 16 residues. CDR3 DNA sequence: TGCGCCAGCAGTCCCGACAGCCCGAATGTTCCCTATGGCTACACCTTC. This sequence encodes CASSPDSPNVPYGYTF.

The rearrangement links TRBV5-1 to TRBJ2-5, with D perhaps matching TRBD2 (6 bases). In germline, CDR1 is SGHRS, CDR2 YFSETQ. V was clipped by 2 bases and J by 0 bases, with 20 bases between them. The CDR3 covers 18 residues. Written as DNA, the CDR3 is TGCGCCAGCAGCTTACGGCCGGGGGAGCTGCCGTACCAAGAGACCCAGTACTTC. Translating gives CASSLRPGELPYQETQYF.

The chain joins TRBV5-1 to TRBJ1-4, with 7 bases lining up with TRBD1. The CDR3 is made up of 14 amino acids. Germline V gives CDR1 SGHRS, CDR2 YFSETQ. V trimming: 3 bases; J trimming: 5 bases; junction bases outside the gene matches: 4. The CDR3 sequence is CASSSGQENEKLFF. DNA of the CDR3: TGCGCCAGCAGCTCCGGACAGGAAAATGAAAAACTGTTTTTT.

This clone showed up just a few times. The rearrangement uses TRBV21-1 and TRBJ2-2; TRBD1, the table's D call, lacks a check against the DNA. TRBV21-1 is designated a pseudogene. This CDR3 spans 16 amino acids. CDR3 protein: CASSKRRGGWTGELFF. The CDR3 DNA reads TGTGCCAGCAGCAAAAGGCGAGGGGGTTGGACCGGGGAGCTGTTTTTT.

CDR3 sequence reads: CASSRGQGRNNEQFF. CDR3 sequence (DNA): TGTGCCAGCTCACGGGGACAGGGTCGGAACAATGAGCAGTTCTTC. The V and J genes are TRBV18 and TRBJ2-1, with TRBD1 matching 9 bases. This CDR3 is built from 15 residues. From germline, CDR1 is KGHSH and CDR2 LQKENI. V was clipped by 4 bases and J by 5 bases; unmatched bases: 6.

This clone was observed a single time. The chain couples TRBV27 to TRBJ2-1; 9 nucleotides line up with TRBD2. CDR1 and CDR2 (germline): MNHEY, SMNVEV (reference sequence). The CDR3 is 17 amino acids. J gave up 0 bases and V 5 bases, and 8 bases lay outside the gene matches. CDR3 coding DNA: TGTGCCAGCAGTCCCCACCGTAGCGGGAGCTCCTACAATGAGCAGTTCTTC. This sequence encodes CASSPHRSGSSYNEQFF.

J is TRBJ2-1 and V is TRBV5-1; 10 bases map to TRBD1. The CDR3 runs to 15 residues. Germline-derived CDR1 and CDR2 are SGHRS and YFSETQ. Germline trimming cut 4 bases from V and 2 bases from J; bases unmatched to any gene: 3. This chain's CDR3 is CASSAGQGTYNEQFF. For the CDR3, the DNA is TGCGCCAGCAGCGCGGGACAGGGGACCTACAATGAGCAGTTCTTC.

This clone is a singleton in its sample. J is TRBJ2-5 and V is TRBV3-1 (or the pseudogene TRBV3-2), with 10 bases that match TRBD1. CDR3 length equals 16 residues. Trimming took 4 bases from V and 3 from J; bases not matched to a gene: 8. Germline values: CDR1 LGHDT, CDR2 YNNKEL (reference sequence). The CDR3 sequence: CASSLLTGGMEETQYF. In DNA, the CDR3 is TGTGCCAGCAGCCTCCTGACAGGGGGCATGGAAGAGACCCAGTACTTC.

The genes are TRBV6-5 and TRBJ2-2, with 8 bases identical to TRBD1. Germline-derived CDR1 and CDR2 are MNHEY and SVGAGI. The CDR3 length is 14 residues. V dropped 10 bases and J dropped 5; count of bases not matched to a gene: 9. CDR3: CAIRTGPETGELFF. As DNA, the CDR3 is TGTGCCATCCGGACAGGGCCGGAAACCGGGGAGCTGTTTTTT.

This clone was counted only a few times. The chain employs TRBV11-3 and TRBJ2-1, with 13 bases lining up with TRBD2. The CDR3 is 15 residues long. Germline V lookup: CDR1 SGHNT, CDR2 YENEEA. With 5 bases clipped from V and 6 bases from J, the junction kept 4 bases outside the gene matches. CDR3 in amino acids: CASSQTSGGRNEQFF. The CDR3 bases are TGTGCCAGCAGCCAGACTAGCGGGGGGCGCAATGAGCAGTTCTTC.

This rearrangement joins TRBV15 to TRBJ1-5, with TRBD1 as a possible D gene (6 bases). Germline V gene lookup returns CDR1 LNHNV and CDR2 YYDKDF (reference sequence). The V gene lost 0 bases and the J gene lost 7 bases, with 13 bases spanning the gap. This CDR3 has 15 residues. CDR3 DNA: TGTGCCACCAGCAGAGATTTAGGGGGACGGCAGCCCCAGCATTTT. It yields the protein CATSRDLGGRQPQHF.

The V and J genes are TRBV5-1 and TRBJ1-1; D may be TRBD1 (6 bases). This CDR3 spans 15 amino acids. Germline values: CDR1 SGHRS, CDR2 YFSETQ. Trimming cost V 4 bases and J 3 bases, with 16 bases left between them. Written as DNA, the CDR3 is TGCGCCAGCAGCCAACTTCAGGGGTTGGACACTGAAGCTTTCTTT. Its translation: CASSQLQGLDTEAFF.